This is a list of T cell receptor beta chains from one sample in a study of shared clonotypes between healthy human individuals. Method: immunoSEQ multiplex PCR; TCRdb's copy keeps in-frame clones and lacks some. The table shows a few million clones, with over 90% occurring only once. Sequencing input: naive CD4+ T cells from PBMCs. The receptors were gathered from a man between 18 and 29 years old in good health. Some clones in this sample may be carry-over from other donors' samples. CDR3s include the opening cysteine and the closing phenylalanine or tryptophan. D genes are given only for firm matches. Size is stated for part of the rows, as once, few or many counts, or as a class when the clone is expanded.

clone size: -
CDR3 length: 14
D gene: -
V gene: TRBV18
J gene: TRBJ2-7
CDR3 DNA: TGTGCCAGCTCACCACCAGGGGGGAGCTACGAGCAGTACTTC
CDR3 protein: CASSPPGGSYEQYF

clone size: -
CDR3 length: 14
D gene: TRBD1
V gene: TRBV2
J gene: TRBJ1-5
CDR3 DNA: TGTGCCAGCAGCAGAACAGGGGGCGGTCAGCCCCAGCATTTT
CDR3 protein: CASSRTGGGQPQHF

clone size: -
CDR3 length: 15
D gene: -
V gene: TRBV28
J gene: TRBJ2-3
CDR3 DNA: TGTGCCAGCAACCCCCGAGGCGGGAGCACAGATACGCAGTATTTT
CDR3 protein: CASNPRGGSTDTQYF

clone size: -
CDR3 length: 12
D gene: -
V gene: TRBV10-1
J gene: TRBJ2-1
CDR3 DNA: TGCGCCAGCAGTGAGAGTTGGAATGAGCAGTTCTTC
CDR3 protein: CASSESWNEQFF

clone size: once
CDR3 length: 15
D gene: -
V gene: TRBV30
J gene: TRBJ2-1
CDR3 DNA: TGTGCCTGGAGTGTACTAGGGCTCCTCGGGACATCAAGGTTCTTC
CDR3 protein: CAWSVLGLLGTSRFF

clone size: -
CDR3 length: 15
D gene: -
V gene: TRBV7-9
J gene: TRBJ2-3
CDR3 DNA: TGTGCCAGCAGCCCCCACGGCGGGAGCACAGATACGCAGTATTTT
CDR3 protein: CASSPHGGSTDTQYF

clone size: -
CDR3 length: 15
D gene: -
V gene: TRBV6-5
J gene: TRBJ1-1
CDR3 DNA: TGTGCCAGCACCGCCCCTGGAGGGCGGGTCACTGAAGCTTTCTTT
CDR3 protein: CASTAPGGRVTEAFF

clone size: -
CDR3 length: 16
D gene: -
V gene: TRBV9
J gene: TRBJ2-3
CDR3 DNA: TGTGCCAGCAGCGTAGCCATAGGTCGAGGGGCAGATACGCAGTATTTT
CDR3 protein: CASSVAIGRGADTQYF

clone size: -
CDR3 length: 15
D gene: -
V gene: TRBV6-6
J gene: TRBJ2-5
CDR3 DNA: TGTGCCAGCAGTTACGGGGGCGCGGGGCAAGAGACCCAGTACTTC
CDR3 protein: CASSYGGAGQETQYF

clone size: -
CDR3 length: 13
D gene: -
V gene: TRBV6-6
J gene: TRBJ1-2
CDR3 DNA: TGTGCCAGCAGTTACTCGACCGATTATGGCTACACCTTC
CDR3 protein: CASSYSTDYGYTF

clone size: few
CDR3 length: 16
D gene: -
V gene: TRBV18
J gene: TRBJ1-5
CDR3 DNA: TGTGCCAGCTCACCCGTAGGTGGGCAGGTCAATCAGCCCCAGCATTTT
CDR3 protein: CASSPVGGQVNQPQHF

clone size: -
CDR3 length: 13
D gene: -
V gene: TRBV7-3
J gene: TRBJ2-5
CDR3 DNA: TGTGCCAGCAGCTTAAGGGGTACAGAGACCCAGTACTTC
CDR3 protein: CASSLRGTETQYF

clone size: -
CDR3 length: 13
D gene: -
V gene: TRBV5-1
J gene: TRBJ2-1
CDR3 DNA: TGCGCCAGCAGCTTGGGGGGCGCCAATGAGCAGTTCTTC
CDR3 protein: CASSLGGANEQFF

clone size: -
CDR3 length: 16
D gene: TRBD1
V gene: TRBV19
J gene: TRBJ1-1
CDR3 DNA: TGTGCCAGTAGTGCAACGGACAGGTCGATGAACACTGAAGCTTTCTTT
CDR3 protein: CASSATDRSMNTEAFF

clone size: -
CDR3 length: 15
D gene: -
V gene: TRBV6-6
J gene: TRBJ1-5
CDR3 DNA: TGTGCCAGCCCCCCGGAGGTAGATCCCTGCCAGCCCCAGCATTTT
CDR3 protein: CASPPEVDPCQPQHF

clone size: -
CDR3 length: 15
D gene: -
V gene: TRBV7-2
J gene: TRBJ1-1
CDR3 DNA: TGTGCCAGCAGCGGTGCGACGTTGGGGGACACTGAAGCTTTCTTT
CDR3 protein: CASSGATLGDTEAFF

clone size: -
CDR3 length: 18
D gene: -
V gene: TRBV14
J gene: TRBJ2-3
CDR3 DNA: TGTGCCAGCAGCCAAAGGGGCTCCGGTCTAGCCAGCACAGATACGCAGTATTTT
CDR3 protein: CASSQRGSGLASTDTQYF

clone size: -
CDR3 length: 13
D gene: -
V gene: TRBV4-2
J gene: TRBJ2-7
CDR3 DNA: TGTGCCAGCAGCCAAGATTTTGGCGCCGAGCAGTACTTC
CDR3 protein: CASSQDFGAEQYF

clone size: -
CDR3 length: 15
D gene: TRBD1
V gene: TRBV5-1
J gene: TRBJ1-4
CDR3 DNA: TGCGCCAGCAGCCAACAGACAGGGCTGGATGAAAAACTGTTTTTT
CDR3 protein: CASSQQTGLDEKLFF

clone size: -
CDR3 length: 13
D gene: -
V gene: TRBV11-2
J gene: TRBJ2-1
CDR3 DNA: TGTGCCAGCAGCTTGGACACTGGGGATGAGCAGTTCTTC
CDR3 protein: CASSLDTGDEQFF

clone size: -
CDR3 length: 19
D gene: -
V gene: TRBV7-8
J gene: TRBJ1-1
CDR3 DNA: TGTGCCAGCAGCCCCCGGGACGGCTCCTTTGACAGAATGAACACTGAAGCTTTCTTT
CDR3 protein: CASSPRDGSFDRMNTEAFF

clone size: -
CDR3 length: 15
D gene: -
V gene: TRBV10-3
J gene: TRBJ2-7
CDR3 DNA: TGTGCCATCAGGGAGCGACAGGGACTTTCCTACGAGCAGTACTTC
CDR3 protein: CAIRERQGLSYEQYF

clone size: -
CDR3 length: 17
D gene: -
V gene: TRBV11-2
J gene: TRBJ1-2
CDR3 DNA: TGTGCCAGCAGCTCAAACCGACCCGTAATGGGGCACTATGGCTACACCTTC
CDR3 protein: CASSSNRPVMGHYGYTF

clone size: -
CDR3 length: 17
D gene: TRBD2
V gene: TRBV7-8
J gene: TRBJ2-1
CDR3 DNA: TGTGCCAGCAGCCTTAGGGCGGGACTAGCGGGAGAGAATGAGCAGTTCTTC
CDR3 protein: CASSLRAGLAGENEQFF

clone size: -
CDR3 length: 15
D gene: -
V gene: TRBV27
J gene: TRBJ1-2
CDR3 DNA: TGTGCCAGCAGTGGGGCAGGGAGAGGGTATGGGGGCTACACCTTC
CDR3 protein: CASSGAGRGYGGYTF

clone size: -
CDR3 length: 14
D gene: -
V gene: TRBV30
J gene: TRBJ2-7
CDR3 DNA: TGTGCCTGGGCCCCGCTAGGGTCGGTGAACGAGCAGTACTTC
CDR3 protein: CAWAPLGSVNEQYF

clone size: -
CDR3 length: 14
D gene: TRBD1
V gene: TRBV29-1
J gene: TRBJ2-2
CDR3 DNA: TGCAGCGTGGGACAGGAGGGTGGCACCGGGGAGCTGTTTTTT
CDR3 protein: CSVGQEGGTGELFF

clone size: -
CDR3 length: 13
D gene: -
V gene: TRBV7-2
J gene: TRBJ1-1
CDR3 DNA: TGTGCCAGCAGCTCGGGACCCCCTACTGAAGCTTTCTTT
CDR3 protein: CASSSGPPTEAFF

clone size: -
CDR3 length: 14
D gene: TRBD1
V gene: TRBV19
J gene: TRBJ2-7
CDR3 DNA: TGTGCCAGTAGTCCCGCCGGACAGGGTTACGAGCAGTACTTC
CDR3 protein: CASSPAGQGYEQYF

clone size: once
CDR3 length: 15
D gene: -
V gene: TRBV14
J gene: TRBJ2-7
CDR3 DNA: TGTGCCAGCAGCCAAGGTGGCGGCTTTTCCTACGAGCAGTACTTC
CDR3 protein: CASSQGGGFSYEQYF

clone size: -
CDR3 length: 11
D gene: TRBD2
V gene: TRBV28
J gene: TRBJ2-1
CDR3 DNA: TGTGCCAGCACACAGCGGGAGAGTCTGTTCTTC
CDR3 protein: CASTQRESLFF

clone size: -
CDR3 length: 15
D gene: TRBD1
V gene: TRBV4-1
J gene: TRBJ2-7
CDR3 DNA: TGCGCCAGCAGCCGGGGAAGTACAGGGGACTACGAGCAGTACTTC
CDR3 protein: CASSRGSTGDYEQYF

clone size: -
CDR3 length: 13
D gene: -
V gene: TRBV5-6
J gene: TRBJ2-2
CDR3 DNA: TGTGCCAGCAGCCGGAGCTTCACCGGGGAGCTGTTTTTT
CDR3 protein: CASSRSFTGELFF

clone size: -
CDR3 length: 18
D gene: TRBD1
V gene: TRBV6-1
J gene: TRBJ1-1
CDR3 DNA: TGTGCCAGCAGTGTTCGGCGGACAGGGAGTCCTGTAATTACTGAAGCTTTCTTT
CDR3 protein: CASSVRRTGSPVITEAFF

clone size: -
CDR3 length: 15
D gene: -
V gene: TRBV28
J gene: TRBJ1-4
CDR3 DNA: TGTGCCAGCAGAGGGTCGGATGCAACTAATGAAAAACTGTTTTTT
CDR3 protein: CASRGSDATNEKLFF

clone size: -
CDR3 length: 15
D gene: TRBD2
V gene: TRBV7-2
J gene: TRBJ2-1
CDR3 DNA: TGTGCCAGCAGCTTAGTGCTAGCGGGAGGCAATGAGCAGTTCTTC
CDR3 protein: CASSLVLAGGNEQFF

clone size: -
CDR3 length: 12
D gene: TRBD1
V gene: TRBV2
J gene: TRBJ2-5
CDR3 DNA: TGTGCCAGCAGGGGACAGGGAGAGACCCAGTACTTC
CDR3 protein: CASRGQGETQYF